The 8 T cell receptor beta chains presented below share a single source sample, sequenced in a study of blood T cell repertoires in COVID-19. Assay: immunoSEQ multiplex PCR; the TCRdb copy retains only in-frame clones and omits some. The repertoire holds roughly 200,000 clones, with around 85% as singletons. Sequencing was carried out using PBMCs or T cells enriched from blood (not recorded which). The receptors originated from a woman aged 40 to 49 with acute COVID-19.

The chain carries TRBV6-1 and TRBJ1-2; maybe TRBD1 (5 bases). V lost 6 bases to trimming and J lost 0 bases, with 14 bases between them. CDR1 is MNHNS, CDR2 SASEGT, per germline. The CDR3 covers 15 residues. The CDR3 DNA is TGTGCCAGCAGACAGGACGGGGGACCTAACTATGGCTACACCTTC. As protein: CASRQDGGPNYGYTF.

In nucleotides, the CDR3 is TGTGCCAGCAGCGCACAGGGCTGGGAGCAGTTCTTC. Encoded protein: CASSAQGWEQFF. This rearrangement joins TRBV7-2 to TRBJ2-1, with a possible D match to TRBD1 (6 bases). V was shortened by 5 bases and J by 10 bases, with 12 bases between the two germline ends. Looked up from germline, CDR1 is SGHTA and CDR2 is FQGNSA. This CDR3 contains 12 residues.

The CDR3 nucleotides read TGTGCCAGCAGCGCCCGACGATCGGGGCAGGGGGATGGCTACACCTTC. Translation gives CASSARRSGQGDGYTF. V is TRBV11-2 and J is TRBJ1-2; TRBD1 aligns across 7 bases. The CDR3 extends over 16 amino acids. The germline gives CDR1 SGHAT, CDR2 FQNNGV. The ends lost 5 bases at V and 6 bases at J; junction bases unmatched: 15.

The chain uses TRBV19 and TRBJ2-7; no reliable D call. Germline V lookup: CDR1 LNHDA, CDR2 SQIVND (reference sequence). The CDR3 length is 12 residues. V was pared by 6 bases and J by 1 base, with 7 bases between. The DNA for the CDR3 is TGTGCCAGTAGCTCCGCGTCCTACGAGCAGTACTTC. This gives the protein CASSSASYEQYF. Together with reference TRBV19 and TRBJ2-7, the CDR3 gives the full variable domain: DGGITQSPKYLFRKEGQNVTLSCEQNLNHDAMYWYRQDPGQGLRLIYYSQIVNDFQKGDIAEGYSVSREKKESFPLTVTSAQKNPTAFYLCASSSASYEQYFGPGTRLTVT.

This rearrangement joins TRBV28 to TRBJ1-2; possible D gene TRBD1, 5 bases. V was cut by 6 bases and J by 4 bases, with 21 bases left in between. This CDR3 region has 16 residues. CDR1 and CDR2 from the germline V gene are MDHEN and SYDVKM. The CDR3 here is CASSQSLLTGFYGYTF. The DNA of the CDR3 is TGTGCCAGCAGCCAATCCCTCCTTACAGGATTCTATGGCTACACCTTC.

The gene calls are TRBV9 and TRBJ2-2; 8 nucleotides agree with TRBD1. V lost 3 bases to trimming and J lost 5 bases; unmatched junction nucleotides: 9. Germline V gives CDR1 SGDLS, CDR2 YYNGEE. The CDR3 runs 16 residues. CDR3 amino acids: CASSGTGFEVTGELFF. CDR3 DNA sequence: TGTGCCAGCAGCGGGACAGGGTTTGAGGTGACCGGGGAGCTGTTTTTT.

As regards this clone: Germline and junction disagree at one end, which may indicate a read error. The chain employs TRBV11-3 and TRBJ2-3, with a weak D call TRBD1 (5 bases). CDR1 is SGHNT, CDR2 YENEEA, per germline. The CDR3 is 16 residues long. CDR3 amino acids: CASSLARGVSTNTQYF. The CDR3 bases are TGTGCCAGCAGCTTAGCAAGGGGCGTCAGCACAAATACGCAGTATTTT.

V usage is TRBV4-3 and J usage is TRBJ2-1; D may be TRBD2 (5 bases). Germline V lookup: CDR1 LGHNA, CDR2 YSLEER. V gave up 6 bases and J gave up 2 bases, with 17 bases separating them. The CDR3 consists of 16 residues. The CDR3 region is CASSLTAGLAYNEQFF. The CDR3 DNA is TGCGCCAGCAGTCTTACCGCGGGCCTAGCCTACAATGAGCAGTTCTTC.